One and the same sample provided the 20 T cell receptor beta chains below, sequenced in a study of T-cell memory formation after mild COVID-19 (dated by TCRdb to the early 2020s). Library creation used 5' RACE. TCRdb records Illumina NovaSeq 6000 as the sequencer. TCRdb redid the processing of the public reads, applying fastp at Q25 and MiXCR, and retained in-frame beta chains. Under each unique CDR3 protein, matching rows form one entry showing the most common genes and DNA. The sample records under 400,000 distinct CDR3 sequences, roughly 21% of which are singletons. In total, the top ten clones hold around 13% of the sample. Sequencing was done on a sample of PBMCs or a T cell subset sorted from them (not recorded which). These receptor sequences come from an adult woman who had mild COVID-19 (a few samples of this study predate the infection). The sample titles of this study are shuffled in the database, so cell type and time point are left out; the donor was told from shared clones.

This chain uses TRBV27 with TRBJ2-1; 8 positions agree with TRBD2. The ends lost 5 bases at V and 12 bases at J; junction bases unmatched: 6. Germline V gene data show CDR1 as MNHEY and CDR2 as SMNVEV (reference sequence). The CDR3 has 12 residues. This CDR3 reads CASSPGLAMQFF. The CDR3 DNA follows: TGTGCCAGCAGTCCTGGACTAGCAATGCAGTTCTTC.

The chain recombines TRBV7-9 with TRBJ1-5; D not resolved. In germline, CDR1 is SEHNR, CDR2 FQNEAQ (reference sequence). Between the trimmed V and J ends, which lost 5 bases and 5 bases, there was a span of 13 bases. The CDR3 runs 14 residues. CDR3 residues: CASSPGLPHQPQHF. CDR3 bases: TGTGCCAGCAGCCCAGGACTGCCTCATCAGCCCCAGCATTTT. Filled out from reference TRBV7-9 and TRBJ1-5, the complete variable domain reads DTGVSQNPRHKITKRGQNVTFRCDPISEHNRLYWYRQTLGQGPEFLTYFQNEAQLEKSRLLSDRFSAERPKGSFSTLEIQRTEQGDSAMYLCASSPGLPHQPQHFGDGTRLSIL.

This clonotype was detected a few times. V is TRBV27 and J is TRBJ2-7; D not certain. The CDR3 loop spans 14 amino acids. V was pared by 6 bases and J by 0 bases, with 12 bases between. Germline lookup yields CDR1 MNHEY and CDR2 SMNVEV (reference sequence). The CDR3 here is CASRRSPPSYEQYF. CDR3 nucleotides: TGTGCCAGCAGGCGCAGCCCTCCCTCCTACGAGCAGTACTTC.

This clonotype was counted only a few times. CDR3 region: CASSLVNRNTGELFF. The CDR3 DNA is TGTGCCAGCAGCTTAGTTAACAGGAACACCGGGGAGCTGTTTTTT. This chain links TRBV7-8 with TRBJ2-2; D unclear. CDR1 SGHVS and CDR2 FQNEAQ come from the germline V gene. Trimming took 1 base from V and 1 from J, leaving 7 bases between them. CDR3 size: 15 residues.

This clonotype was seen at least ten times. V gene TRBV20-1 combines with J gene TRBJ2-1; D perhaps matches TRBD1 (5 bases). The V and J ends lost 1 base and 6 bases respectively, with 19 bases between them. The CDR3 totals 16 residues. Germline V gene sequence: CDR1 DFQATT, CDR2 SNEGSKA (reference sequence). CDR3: CSARGWVTAKLNEQFF. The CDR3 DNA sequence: TGCAGTGCTAGAGGTTGGGTGACAGCAAAACTCAATGAGCAGTTCTTC.

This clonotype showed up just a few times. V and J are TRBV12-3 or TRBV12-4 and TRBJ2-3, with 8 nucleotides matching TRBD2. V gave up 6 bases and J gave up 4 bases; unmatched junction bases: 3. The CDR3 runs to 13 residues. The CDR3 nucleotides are TGTGCCAGCAGCATAGCGGGGCCAGATACGCAGTATTTT. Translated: CASSIAGPDTQYF.

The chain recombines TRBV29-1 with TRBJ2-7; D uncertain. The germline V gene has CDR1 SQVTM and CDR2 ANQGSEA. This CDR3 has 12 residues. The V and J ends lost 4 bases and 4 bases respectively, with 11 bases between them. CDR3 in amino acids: CSVGKRDYEQYF. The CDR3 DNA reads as TGCAGCGTTGGGAAAAGGGATTACGAGCAGTACTTC.

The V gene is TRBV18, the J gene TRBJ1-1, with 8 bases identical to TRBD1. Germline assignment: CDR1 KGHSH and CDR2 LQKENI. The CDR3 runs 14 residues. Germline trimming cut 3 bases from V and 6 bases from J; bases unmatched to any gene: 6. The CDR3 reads CASSPADRVAEAFF. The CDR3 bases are TGTGCCAGCTCACCCGCGGACAGGGTGGCTGAAGCTTTCTTT.

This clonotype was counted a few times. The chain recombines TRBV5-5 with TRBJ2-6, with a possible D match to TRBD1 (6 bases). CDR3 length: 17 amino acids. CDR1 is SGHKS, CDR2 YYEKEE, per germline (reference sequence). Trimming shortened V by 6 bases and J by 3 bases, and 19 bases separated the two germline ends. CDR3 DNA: TGTGCCAGCACCGCAGGGGCGCTCGGCTTTGGGGCCAACGTCCTGACTTTC. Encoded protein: CASTAGALGFGANVLTF.

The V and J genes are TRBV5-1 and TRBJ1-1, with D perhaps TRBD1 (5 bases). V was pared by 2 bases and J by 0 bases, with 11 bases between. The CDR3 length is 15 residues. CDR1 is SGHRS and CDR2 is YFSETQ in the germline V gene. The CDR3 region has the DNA TGCGCCAGCAGCTTAAGGGGCACTCTGAACACTGAAGCTTTCTTT. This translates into CASSLRGTLNTEAFF.

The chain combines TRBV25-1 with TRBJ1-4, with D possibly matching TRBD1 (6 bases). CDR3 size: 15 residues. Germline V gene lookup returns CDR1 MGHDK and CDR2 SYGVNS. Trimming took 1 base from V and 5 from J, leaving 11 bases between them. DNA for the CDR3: TGTGCCAGCAGTGAATCTAGGGGGGGAAATGAAAAACTGTTTTTT. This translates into CASSESRGGNEKLFF.

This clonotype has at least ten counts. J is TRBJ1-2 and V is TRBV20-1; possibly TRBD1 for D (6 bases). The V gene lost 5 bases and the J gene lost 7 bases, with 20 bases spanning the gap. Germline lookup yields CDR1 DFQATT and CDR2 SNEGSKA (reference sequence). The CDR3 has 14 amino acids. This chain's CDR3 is CSARSGRGAGGYTF. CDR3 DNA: TGCAGTGCTCGATCAGGCAGGGGCGCAGGTGGCTACACCTTC.

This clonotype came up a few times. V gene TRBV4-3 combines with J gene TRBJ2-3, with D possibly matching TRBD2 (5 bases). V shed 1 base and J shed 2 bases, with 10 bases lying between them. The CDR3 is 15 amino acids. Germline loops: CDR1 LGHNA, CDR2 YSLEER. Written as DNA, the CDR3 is TGCGCCAGCAGCCAAGTTGGCCTAGCCACAGATACGCAGTATTTT. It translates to CASSQVGLATDTQYF.

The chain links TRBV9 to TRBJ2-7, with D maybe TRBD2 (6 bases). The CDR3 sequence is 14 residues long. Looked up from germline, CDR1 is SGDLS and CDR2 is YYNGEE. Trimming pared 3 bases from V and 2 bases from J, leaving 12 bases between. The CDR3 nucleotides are TGTGCCAGCAGCGGATGGCGGGGCGCCTACGAGCAGTACTTC. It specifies CASSGWRGAYEQYF.

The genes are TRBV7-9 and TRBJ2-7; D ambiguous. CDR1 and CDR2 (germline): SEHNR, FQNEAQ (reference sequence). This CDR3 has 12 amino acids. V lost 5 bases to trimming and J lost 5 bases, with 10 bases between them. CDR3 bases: TGTGCCAGCAGCCTAGGGCAGGACGAGCAGTACTTC. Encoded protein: CASSLGQDEQYF. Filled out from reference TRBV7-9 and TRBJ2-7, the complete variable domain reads DTGVSQNPRHKITKRGQNVTFRCDPISEHNRLYWYRQTLGQGPEFLTYFQNEAQLEKSRLLSDRFSAERPKGSFSTLEIQRTEQGDSAMYLCASSLGQDEQYFGPGTRLTVT.

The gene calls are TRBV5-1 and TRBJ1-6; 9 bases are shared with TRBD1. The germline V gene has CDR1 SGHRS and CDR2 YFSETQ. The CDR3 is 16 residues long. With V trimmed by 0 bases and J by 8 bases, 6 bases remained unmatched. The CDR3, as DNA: TGCGCCAGCAGCTTGGCCCCGGGACAGGGTCATTCACCCCTCCACTTT. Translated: CASSLAPGQGHSPLHF.

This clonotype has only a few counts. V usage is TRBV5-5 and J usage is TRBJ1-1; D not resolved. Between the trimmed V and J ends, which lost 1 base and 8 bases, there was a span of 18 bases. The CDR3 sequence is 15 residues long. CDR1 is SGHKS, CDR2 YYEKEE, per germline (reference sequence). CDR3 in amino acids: CASSLLRQTFPEAFF. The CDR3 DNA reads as TGTGCCAGCAGCTTGTTACGGCAGACCTTCCCCGAAGCTTTCTTT.

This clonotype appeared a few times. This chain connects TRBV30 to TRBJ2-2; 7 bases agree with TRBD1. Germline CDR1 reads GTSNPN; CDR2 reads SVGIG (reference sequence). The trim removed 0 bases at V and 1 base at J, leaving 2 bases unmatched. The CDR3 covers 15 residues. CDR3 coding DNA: TGTGCCTGGAGTGTAGGGACAGTGAACACCGGGGAGCTGTTTTTT. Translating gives CAWSVGTVNTGELFF. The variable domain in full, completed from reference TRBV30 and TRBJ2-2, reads SQTIHQWPATLVQPVGSPLSLECTVEGTSNPNLYWYRQAAGRGLQLLFYSVGIGQISSEVPQNLSASRPQDRQFILSSKKLLLSDSGFYLCAWSVGTVNTGELFFGEGSRLTVL.

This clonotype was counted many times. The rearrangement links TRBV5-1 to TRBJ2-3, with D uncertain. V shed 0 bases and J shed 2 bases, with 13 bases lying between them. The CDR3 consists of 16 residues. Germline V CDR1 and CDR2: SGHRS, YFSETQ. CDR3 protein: CASSLGAHHATDTQYF. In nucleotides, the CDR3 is TGCGCCAGCAGCTTGGGAGCCCACCACGCCACAGATACGCAGTATTTT.

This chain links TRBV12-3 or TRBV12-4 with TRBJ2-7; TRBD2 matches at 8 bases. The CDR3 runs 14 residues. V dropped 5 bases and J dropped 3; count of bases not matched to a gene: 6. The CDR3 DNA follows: TGTGCCAGCAGTCCCAGCGGGAGAGGCTACGAGCAGTACTTC. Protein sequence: CASSPSGRGYEQYF.